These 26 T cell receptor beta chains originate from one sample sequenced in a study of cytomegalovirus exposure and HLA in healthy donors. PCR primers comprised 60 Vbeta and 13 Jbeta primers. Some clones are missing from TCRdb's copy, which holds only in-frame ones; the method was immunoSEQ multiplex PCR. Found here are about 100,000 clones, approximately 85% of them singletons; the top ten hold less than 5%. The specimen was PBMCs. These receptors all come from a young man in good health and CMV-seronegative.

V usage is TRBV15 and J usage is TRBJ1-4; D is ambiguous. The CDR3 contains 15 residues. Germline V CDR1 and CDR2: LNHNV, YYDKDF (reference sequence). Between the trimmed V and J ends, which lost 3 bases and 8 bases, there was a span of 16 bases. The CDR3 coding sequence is TGTGCCACCAGCAGGCGAGGGATCCAAGAGGAAAAACTGTTTTTT. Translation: CATSRRGIQEEKLFF.

The CDR3 is CAISESGGMGTGELFF. The CDR3 bases are TGTGCCATCAGTGAGTCGGGGGGAATGGGGACCGGGGAGCTGTTTTTT. The chain recombines TRBV10-3 with TRBJ2-2; tentative D call: TRBD2 (6 bases). This CDR3 has 16 residues. Trimming removed 0 bases from V and 5 bases from J, with 13 bases in between. CDR1 and CDR2 from the germline V gene are ENHRY and SYGVKD.

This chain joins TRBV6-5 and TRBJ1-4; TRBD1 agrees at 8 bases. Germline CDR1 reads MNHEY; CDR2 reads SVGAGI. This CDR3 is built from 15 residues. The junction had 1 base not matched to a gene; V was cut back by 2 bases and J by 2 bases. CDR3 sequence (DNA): TGTGCCAGCAGTTACGGACAGGGTACTAATGAAAAACTGTTTTTT. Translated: CASSYGQGTNEKLFF.

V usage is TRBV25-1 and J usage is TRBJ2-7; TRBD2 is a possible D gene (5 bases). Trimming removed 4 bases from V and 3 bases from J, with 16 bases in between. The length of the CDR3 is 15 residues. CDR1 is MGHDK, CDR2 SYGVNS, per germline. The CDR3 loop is CASSASLAGIYEQYF. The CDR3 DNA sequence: TGTGCCAGCAGTGCCTCTCTAGCCGGGATCTACGAGCAGTACTTC.

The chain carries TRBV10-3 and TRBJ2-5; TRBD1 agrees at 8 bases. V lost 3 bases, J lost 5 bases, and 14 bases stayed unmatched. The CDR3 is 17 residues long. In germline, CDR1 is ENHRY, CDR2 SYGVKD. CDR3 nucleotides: TGTGCCATCAGTGACCGGGGGACAGGTGATGTAATGGAGACCCAGTACTTC. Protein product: CAISDRGTGDVMETQYF.

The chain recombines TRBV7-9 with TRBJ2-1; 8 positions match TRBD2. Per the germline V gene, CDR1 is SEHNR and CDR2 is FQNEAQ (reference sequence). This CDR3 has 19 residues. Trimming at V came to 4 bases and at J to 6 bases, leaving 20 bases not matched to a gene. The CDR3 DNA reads TGTGCCAGCAGCTCCACTTTTCTGGGACTAGAGTTGATAAGCAATGAGCAGTTCTTC. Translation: CASSSTFLGLELISNEQFF.

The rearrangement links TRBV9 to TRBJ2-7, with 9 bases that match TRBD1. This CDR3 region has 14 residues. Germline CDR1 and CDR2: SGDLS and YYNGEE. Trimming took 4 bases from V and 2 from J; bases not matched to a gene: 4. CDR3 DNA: TGTGCCAGCAGCCCGGGGACAGGGCCCTACGAGCAGTACTTC. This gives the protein CASSPGTGPYEQYF.

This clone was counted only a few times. The chain's CDR3 is CASSQRGGRGSDTQYF. CDR3 coding DNA: TGCGCCAGCAGCCAACGGGGAGGGAGGGGGTCAGATACGCAGTATTTT. V usage is TRBV4-1 and J usage is TRBJ2-3, with D possibly matching TRBD2 (7 bases). The CDR3 is made up of 16 amino acids. Deletions cut 2 bases from V and 4 bases from J, with 16 bases between. The germline V gene has CDR1 MGHRA and CDR2 YSYEKL.

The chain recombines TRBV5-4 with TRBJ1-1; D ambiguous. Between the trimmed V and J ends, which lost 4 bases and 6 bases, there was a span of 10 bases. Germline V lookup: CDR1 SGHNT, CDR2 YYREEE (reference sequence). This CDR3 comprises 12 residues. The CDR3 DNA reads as TGTGCCAGCAGCCTGGGAAGCTCTGAAGCTTTCTTT. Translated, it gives CASSLGSSEAFF.

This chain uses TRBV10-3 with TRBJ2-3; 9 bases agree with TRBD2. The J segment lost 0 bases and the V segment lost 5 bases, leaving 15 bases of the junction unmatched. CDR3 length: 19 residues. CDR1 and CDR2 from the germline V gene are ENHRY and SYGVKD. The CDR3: CAISRVGGASGTSTDTQYF. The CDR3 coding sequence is TGTGCCATCAGTCGGGTAGGAGGTGCTAGCGGGACTAGCACAGATACGCAGTATTTT.

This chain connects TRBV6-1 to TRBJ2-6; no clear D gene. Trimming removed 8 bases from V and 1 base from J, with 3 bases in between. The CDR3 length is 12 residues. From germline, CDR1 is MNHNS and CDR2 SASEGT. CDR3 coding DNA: TGTGCCAGCTCGTCTGGGGCCAACGTCCTGACTTTC. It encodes CASSSGANVLTF.

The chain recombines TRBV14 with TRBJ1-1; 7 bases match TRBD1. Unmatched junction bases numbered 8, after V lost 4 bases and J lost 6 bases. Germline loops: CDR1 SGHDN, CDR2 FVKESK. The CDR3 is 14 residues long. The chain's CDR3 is CASSPDREGAEAFF. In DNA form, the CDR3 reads TGTGCCAGCAGCCCAGACAGGGAAGGGGCTGAAGCTTTCTTT. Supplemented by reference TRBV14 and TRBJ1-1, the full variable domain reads EAGVTQFPSHSVIEKGQTVTLRCDPISGHDNLYWYRRVMGKEIKFLLHFVKESKQDESGMPNNRFLAERTGGTYSTLKVQPAELEDSGVYFCASSPDREGAEAFFGQGTRLTVV.

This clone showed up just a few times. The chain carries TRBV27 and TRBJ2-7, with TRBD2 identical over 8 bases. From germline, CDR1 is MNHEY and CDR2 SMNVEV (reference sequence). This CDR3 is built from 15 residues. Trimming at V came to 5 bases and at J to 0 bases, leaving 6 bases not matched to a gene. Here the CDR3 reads CASSTTSGFSYEQYF. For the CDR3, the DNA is TGTGCCAGCAGTACCACTAGCGGATTCTCCTACGAGCAGTACTTC.

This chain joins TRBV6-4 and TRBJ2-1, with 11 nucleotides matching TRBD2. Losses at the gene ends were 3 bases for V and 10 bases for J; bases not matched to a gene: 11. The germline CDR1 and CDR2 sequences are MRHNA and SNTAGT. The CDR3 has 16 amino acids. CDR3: CASSEMAGTSGEEQFF. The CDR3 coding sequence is TGTGCCAGCAGTGAAATGGCCGGGACTAGCGGAGAAGAGCAGTTCTTC.

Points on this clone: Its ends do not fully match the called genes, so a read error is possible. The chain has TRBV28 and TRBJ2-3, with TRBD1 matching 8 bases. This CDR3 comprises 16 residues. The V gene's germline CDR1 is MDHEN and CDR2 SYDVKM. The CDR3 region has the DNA TGTGCCAACAGTCAAAGAGGACAGGGCCGCGGAGATACGCAGTATTTT. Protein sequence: CANSQRGQGRGDTQYF.

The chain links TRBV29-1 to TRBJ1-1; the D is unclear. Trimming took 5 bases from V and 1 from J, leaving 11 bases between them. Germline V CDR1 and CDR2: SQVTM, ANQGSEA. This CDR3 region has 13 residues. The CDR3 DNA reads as TGCAGCGTTTTGAGTGGTAGGAACACTGAAGCTTTCTTT. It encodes CSVLSGRNTEAFF.

CDR3 amino acids: CASSVSDRMNTEAFF. As DNA, the CDR3 is TGTGCCAGCAGCGTATCGGACAGGATGAACACTGAAGCTTTCTTT. The chain carries TRBV9 and TRBJ1-1, with 7 bases fitting TRBD1. Germline trimming cut 1 base from V and 0 bases from J; bases unmatched to any gene: 3. The CDR3 has 15 amino acids. Germline V gene data show CDR1 as SGDLS and CDR2 as YYNGEE.

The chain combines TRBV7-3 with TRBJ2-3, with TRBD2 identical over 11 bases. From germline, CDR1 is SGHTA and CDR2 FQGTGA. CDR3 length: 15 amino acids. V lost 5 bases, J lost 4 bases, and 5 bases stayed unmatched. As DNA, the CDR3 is TGTGCCAGCAGCATTAGCGGGGGGGCCGCAGATACGCAGTATTTT. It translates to CASSISGGAADTQYF.

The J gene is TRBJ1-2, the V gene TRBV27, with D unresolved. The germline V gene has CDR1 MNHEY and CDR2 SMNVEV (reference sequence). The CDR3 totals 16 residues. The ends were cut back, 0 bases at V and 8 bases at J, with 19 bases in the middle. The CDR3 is CASSLSLGLLNGGYTF. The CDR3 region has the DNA TGTGCCAGCAGTTTATCACTGGGTCTCCTAAACGGGGGCTACACCTTC.

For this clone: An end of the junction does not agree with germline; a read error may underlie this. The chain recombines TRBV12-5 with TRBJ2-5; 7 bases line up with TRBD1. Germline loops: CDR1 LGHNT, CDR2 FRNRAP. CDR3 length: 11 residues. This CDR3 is CASARGTEVHF. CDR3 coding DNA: TGTGCTAGTGCCCGAGGGACAGAAGTCCACTTC.

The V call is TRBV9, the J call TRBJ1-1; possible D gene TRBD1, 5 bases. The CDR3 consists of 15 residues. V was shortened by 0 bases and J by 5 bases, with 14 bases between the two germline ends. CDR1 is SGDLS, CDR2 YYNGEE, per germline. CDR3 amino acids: CASSVAVGVGTEAFF. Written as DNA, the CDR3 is TGTGCCAGCAGCGTAGCGGTAGGGGTTGGAACTGAAGCTTTCTTT.

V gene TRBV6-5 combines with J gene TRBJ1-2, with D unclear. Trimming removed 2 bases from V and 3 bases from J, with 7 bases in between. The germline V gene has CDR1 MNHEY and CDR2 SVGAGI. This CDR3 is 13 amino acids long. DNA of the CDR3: TGTGCCAGCAGTTACGGGCAGTACTATGGCTACACCTTC. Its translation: CASSYGQYYGYTF.

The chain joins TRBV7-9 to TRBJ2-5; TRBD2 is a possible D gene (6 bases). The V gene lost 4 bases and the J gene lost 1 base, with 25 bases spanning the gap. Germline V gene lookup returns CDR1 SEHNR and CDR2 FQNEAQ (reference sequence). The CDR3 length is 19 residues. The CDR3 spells CASSSPYSGGAGLQETQYF. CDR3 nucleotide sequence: TGTGCCAGCAGCTCCCCCTACTCCGGGGGTGCGGGGCTCCAAGAGACCCAGTACTTC.

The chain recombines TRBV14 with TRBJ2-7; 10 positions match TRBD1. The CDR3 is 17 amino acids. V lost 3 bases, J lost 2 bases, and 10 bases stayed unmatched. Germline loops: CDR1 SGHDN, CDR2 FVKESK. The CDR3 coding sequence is TGTGCCAGCAGCCACCCCAAAGCCGGGACAGGGGCCTACGAGCAGTACTTC. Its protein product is CASSHPKAGTGAYEQYF. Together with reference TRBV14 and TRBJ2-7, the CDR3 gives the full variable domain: EAGVTQFPSHSVIEKGQTVTLRCDPISGHDNLYWYRRVMGKEIKFLLHFVKESKQDESGMPNNRFLAERTGGTYSTLKVQPAELEDSGVYFCASSHPKAGTGAYEQYFGPGTRLTVT.

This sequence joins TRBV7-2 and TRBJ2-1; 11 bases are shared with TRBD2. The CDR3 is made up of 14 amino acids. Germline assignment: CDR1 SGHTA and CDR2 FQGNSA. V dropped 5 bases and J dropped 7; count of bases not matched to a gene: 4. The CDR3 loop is CASSPTSGRNEQFF. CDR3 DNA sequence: TGTGCCAGCAGCCCTACTAGCGGGAGAAATGAGCAGTTCTTC.

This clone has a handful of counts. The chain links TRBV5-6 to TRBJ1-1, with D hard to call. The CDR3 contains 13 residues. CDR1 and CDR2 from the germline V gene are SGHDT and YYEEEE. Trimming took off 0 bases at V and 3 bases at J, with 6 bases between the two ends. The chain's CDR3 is CASSLARYTEAFF. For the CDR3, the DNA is TGTGCCAGCAGCTTGGCCAGATACACTGAAGCTTTCTTT.